This T cell receptor (beta chain) was retrieved from a study of STAT5B mutations in CD4+ large granular lymphocyte leukemia. TCRdb's copy holds only in-frame clones and misses some; the assay was immunoSEQ multiplex PCR. Here the sample spans some 30,000 clones, around four fifths being singletons. V lost 4 bases and J 8 bases, leaving 11 bases between the germline ends. Germline V gene sequence: CDR1 DFQATT, CDR2 SNEGSKA (reference sequence). The CDR3 is made up of 11 amino acids. The gene calls are TRBV20-1 and TRBJ1-2; D is uncertain. Sequenced input: CD4+ T cells from blood buffy coats. This sequence originates from a human donor in good health. The CDR3 loop reads CSATSGGGYTF. The DNA of the CDR3 is TGCAGTGCTACCTCAGGAGGGGGCTACACCTTC.